Following are 3 T cell receptor beta chains from one sample sequenced in a study of tissue T cells after allogeneic stem cell transplantation. The protocol was immunoSEQ multiplex PCR, while the TCRdb copy is restricted to in-frame clones and leaves out a portion. This sample has thousands of clones; around half occur once, and the top ten carry about 7.1%. Described time point: mouse harvest day 7 after allogeneic transplant. The graft held 10^6 splenic CD5+ T cells and 10^7 T-cell-depleted bone marrow cells. Sequencing input: gut tissue. The receptors were gathered from a female BALB/c mouse given C57BL/6 T cells with graft-versus-host disease after an allogeneic hematopoietic cell transplant.

To note about this clone: The germline and genes are mouse ones. Read sequence stops 1 residue before the CDR3 end, and the germline J gene provides the missing end. The V and J genes are TRBV23 and TRBJ1-4; TRBD1 was called by the table and not checked on the DNA. CDR1 and CDR2 from the germline V gene are KGHTA and FQNQQP. The CDR3 sequence is 14 residues long. The CDR3 spells CSSSQIISNERLFF. CDR3 DNA, as far as it was read: TGCTCCAGCAGTCAAATCATTTCCAACGAAAGATTATTT.

In this sample, this clone turned up a few times. The gene names here belong to mouse. The sequenced fragment ends 1 residue before the CDR3 boundary, so the rest is inferred from the germline J gene. The V call is TRBV26, the J call TRBJ1-2; D is perhaps TRBD1 (5 bases). The V and J ends lost 5 bases and 6 bases respectively, with 10 bases between them. The germline V gene encodes CDR1 KGHPV and CDR2 FQNQEV (reference sequence). The CDR3 runs 12 residues. The CDR3 reads CASSVVGPDYTF. The DNA read from the CDR3 is TGTGCCAGCAGTGTGGTGGGGCCCGACTACACC.

This clone was found a few times. The gene names given are mouse names. The read terminates 1 residue ahead of where the CDR3 ends, so the germline J gene completes it. The chain links TRBV13-1 to TRBJ2-2; the D call may be TRBD1 or TRBD2 (5 bases each). Trimming removed 1 base at V and 4 bases at J, with 11 bases between. CDR1 and CDR2 (germline): NSHNY, SYGAGN. The CDR3 extends over 15 amino acids. The CDR3 loop reads CASSDSGAGTGQLYF. Incomplete CDR3 DNA: TGTGCCAGCAGTGATTCCGGGGCAGGCACCGGGCAGCTCTAC.